This TCR beta chain was sequenced during a study of beta chain features in type 1 diabetes. Staining for CD45RO/CCR7/CD25/CD127/CD95/CD27 allowed sorting of CD4+ naive, central memory, regulatory and stem cell-like memory cells. General study points: Sequencing of cDNA might inflate the share of cells that strongly express TCR.

Since all of the isolated RNA was reverse transcribed, expressed TCRB transcripts were what got sequenced. About 3.7 million reads per sample were averaged for naive, central memory and regulatory samples. The method was immunoSEQ multiplex PCR; TCRdb's version includes in-frame clones alone and lacks a portion of them. The table has 400,000 to 600,000 clones, about 32% seen once; the top ten hold around 0.065%. CDR1 SGHRS and CDR2 YFSETQ come from the germline V gene. V shed 0 bases, J shed 0 bases, and the junction held 2 bases outside the gene matches. There are 15 residues in the CDR3. With regard to this clone: The antigen is not known.

Sequencing was performed on naive CD4+ T cells from blood. V is TRBV5-1 and J is TRBJ2-7; 8 nucleotides agree with TRBD1. This TCR derives from a man aged 18-30 years in good health. CDR3 DNA sequence: TGCGCCAGCAGCTTGGAAGGGACAGGCTCCTACGAGCAGTACTTC. This sequence encodes CASSLEGTGSYEQYF.